Listed here is a single T cell receptor (beta chain). No antigen is known for it. The CDR3 runs 16 residues. Germline V gene data show CDR1 as LNHNV and CDR2 as YYDKDF (reference sequence). Trimming at V came to 0 bases and at J to 0 bases, leaving 2 bases not matched to a gene. This entry belongs to a study of cytomegalovirus exposure and HLA in healthy donors. Though nominally healthy at sampling, donors likely had unrecorded immune exposures. 60 Vbeta and 13 Jbeta primers were used in PCR. This table comes from immunoSEQ multiplex PCR, and its TCRdb copy is limited to in-frame clones, with some not included. The sample includes about 140,000 clones, about 80% seen only once; the top ten take about 4.4%. Study-wide results and limits: The study recorded more than 150 TCR beta chains that were cytomegalovirus-associated.

V usage is TRBV15 and J usage is TRBJ1-3; 7 bases are shared with TRBD1. The origin of this receptor is a man aged 40-49 years in good health and CMV-seronegative. The sequenced material came from PBMCs. The CDR3 protein is CATSRDQGGSGNTIYF. CDR3 coding DNA: TGTGCCACCAGCAGAGATCAGGGGGGCTCTGGAAACACCATATATTTT.